This entry lists 29 T cell receptor beta chains sequenced from one sample in a study of cytomegalovirus exposure and HLA in healthy donors. PCR was performed using 60 Vbeta and 13 Jbeta primers. Here immunoSEQ multiplex PCR was the method, and the copy in TCRdb shows in-frame clones only, minus some. In the table there are more than 100,000 clones, around 77% of which are singletons. The specimen was PBMCs. Receptors were obtained from a human donor in good health.

V gene TRBV9 combines with J gene TRBJ2-3; TRBD2 aligns across 11 bases. CDR1 is SGDLS and CDR2 is YYNGEE in the germline V gene. The CDR3 has 17 amino acids. J lost 5 bases, V lost 0 bases, and 8 bases had no gene match. CDR3 region: CASSVGLAGGPVDTQYF. The CDR3 DNA is TGTGCCAGCAGCGTAGGGCTAGCGGGAGGTCCGGTAGATACGCAGTATTTT.

J is TRBJ2-1 and V is TRBV6-5, with 7 bases aligning to TRBD2. J gave up 9 bases and V 1 base, and 9 bases lay outside the gene matches. The germline gives CDR1 MNHEY, CDR2 SVGAGI. The CDR3 runs to 15 residues. CDR3 bases: TGTGCCAGCAGTTACTGGGGCGGGAGTAGCATTGAGCAGTTCTTC. Translation gives CASSYWGGSSIEQFF.

This sequence joins TRBV7-3 and TRBJ2-5, with D perhaps TRBD2 (5 bases). Per the germline V gene, CDR1 is SGHTA and CDR2 is FQGTGA. Trimming pared 5 bases from V and 2 bases from J, leaving 9 bases between. The CDR3 is 13 amino acids. CDR3 region: CASSRTPQETQYF. The CDR3 DNA is TGTGCCAGCAGCAGGACTCCACAAGAGACCCAGTACTTC.

The chain joins TRBV12-5 to TRBJ2-1; 12 nucleotides match TRBD2. The V gene's germline CDR1 is LGHNT and CDR2 FRNRAP. The CDR3 extends over 16 amino acids. V dropped 6 bases and J dropped 1; count of bases not matched to a gene: 4. In nucleotides, the CDR3 is TGTGCTAGTGGCCGGGGGACTAGCGGGTCCTACAATGAGCAGTTCTTC. Its protein is CASGRGTSGSYNEQFF. Based on the CDR3 plus reference TRBV12-5 and TRBJ2-1, the full variable domain is DARVTQTPRHKVTEMGQEVTMRCQPILGHNTVFWYRQTMMQGLELLAYFRNRAPLDDSGMPKDRFSAEMPDATLATLKIQPSEPRDSAVYFCASGRGTSGSYNEQFFGPGTRLTVL.

This clone was seen just once. This sequence joins TRBV5-1 and TRBJ1-3, with a weak D call TRBD1 (5 bases). The CDR3 sequence is 15 residues long. V lost 1 base and J 2 bases, leaving 10 bases between the germline ends. CDR1 and CDR2 (germline): SGHRS, YFSETQ. CDR3 protein: CASSLSGGPGNTIYF. The CDR3 coding sequence is TGCGCCAGCAGCTTGTCCGGGGGACCTGGAAACACCATATATTTT.

J is TRBJ2-1 and V is TRBV6-1; 7 bases are a match to TRBD2. The V gene end was trimmed by 6 bases and the J gene end by 3 bases; junction bases not matched to a gene: 5. Germline CDR1 and CDR2: MNHNS and SASEGT. The CDR3 contains 14 residues. The CDR3 loop is CASRYRDYYNEQFF. The CDR3 DNA is TGTGCCAGCAGGTACCGGGACTACTACAATGAGCAGTTCTTC.

This clone has a handful of counts. The chain links TRBV28 to TRBJ1-6, with D perhaps TRBD1 (5 bases). The V gene's germline CDR1 is MDHEN and CDR2 SYDVKM. The length of the CDR3 is 16 residues. Trimming cost V 4 bases and J 0 bases, with 10 bases left between them. The DNA of the CDR3 is TGTGCCAGCAGTTCTAGACAGACCTCCTATAATTCACCCCTCCACTTT. Its protein is CASSSRQTSYNSPLHF.

V is TRBV13 and J is TRBJ2-1; 10 nucleotides line up with TRBD2. The J segment lost 10 bases and the V segment lost 1 base, leaving 7 bases of the junction unmatched. From germline, CDR1 is PRHDT and CDR2 FYEKMQ (reference sequence). The CDR3 is 15 residues long. The CDR3 protein is CASSLEASGRREQFF. Written as DNA, the CDR3 is TGTGCCAGCAGCTTAGAAGCTAGCGGGAGACGCGAGCAGTTCTTC.

V and J are TRBV10-3 and TRBJ2-3; D might be TRBD1 (7 bases). V was cut by 7 bases and J by 2 bases, with 16 bases left in between. In germline, CDR1 is ENHRY, CDR2 SYGVKD. The CDR3 loop spans 15 amino acids. This CDR3 reads CAITPGGGTTDTQYF. Here the CDR3 DNA reads TGTGCCATCACCCCAGGGGGAGGCACCACAGATACGCAGTATTTT.

With respect to this clone: At one end the junction does not follow the germline gene, possibly because of a read error. This chain joins TRBV5-4 and TRBJ2-7; D remains unclear. Germline values: CDR1 SGHNT, CDR2 YYREEE (reference sequence). The CDR3 extends over 14 amino acids. CDR3 DNA: TGTGCCAGCAGCTTGGATTTAGCCCCCTACGAGCAGCACTTC. Translating it yields CASSLDLAPYEQHF.

This clone was seen only once. The V and J genes are TRBV15 and TRBJ2-4, with D possibly being TRBD2 (6 bases). From germline, CDR1 is LNHNV and CDR2 YYDKDF (reference sequence). V lost 1 base, J lost 0 bases, and 13 bases lay in between. This CDR3 has 17 residues. This chain's CDR3 is CATSRGTGVLAKNIQYF. DNA of the CDR3: TGTGCCACCAGCAGAGGTACGGGAGTACTAGCCAAAAACATTCAGTACTTC.

The chain carries TRBV27 and TRBJ2-2, with 7 bases matching TRBD1. In germline, CDR1 is MNHEY, CDR2 SMNVEV (reference sequence). The CDR3 runs to 18 residues. The V gene end was trimmed by 5 bases and the J gene end by 0 bases; junction bases not matched to a gene: 12. CDR3 loop: CASSTVSPGTANTGELFF. The CDR3 coding sequence is TGTGCCAGCAGTACTGTCTCCCCCGGGACAGCGAACACCGGGGAGCTGTTTTTT.

In DNA form, the CDR3 reads TGTGCCAGCAGCTTGCCTAGCGGGATTAGTCGAGATACGCAGTATTTT. This encodes CASSLPSGISRDTQYF. V usage is TRBV5-6 and J usage is TRBJ2-3; 9 nucleotides match TRBD2. Losses at the gene ends were 1 base for V and 5 bases for J; bases not matched to a gene: 8. The germline V gene has CDR1 SGHDT and CDR2 YYEEEE. The CDR3 totals 16 residues. Combining the CDR3 with reference TRBV5-6 and TRBJ2-3 gives the whole variable domain DAGVTQSPTHLIKTRGQQVTLRCSPKSGHDTVSWYQQALGQGPQFIFQYYEEEERQRGNFPDRFSGHQFPNYSSELNVNALLLGDSALYLCASSLPSGISRDTQYFGPGTRLTVL.

The V and J genes are TRBV9 and TRBJ2-1; 9 bases are shared with TRBD2. Trimming took 3 bases from V and 0 from J; bases not matched to a gene: 7. Germline CDR1 and CDR2: SGDLS and YYNGEE. The CDR3 totals 17 residues. CDR3 sequence (DNA): TGTGCCAGCAGCGCCCGGGGAGCGGGAGGCTCCTACAATGAGCAGTTCTTC. This translates into CASSARGAGGSYNEQFF.

DNA for the CDR3: TGTGCCAGCATGTCGGGGGGGGCTCCTAGGGCCCAGCATTTT. It translates to CASMSGGAPRAQHF. This chain joins TRBV28 and TRBJ1-5; possible D gene TRBD1, 6 bases. This CDR3 is built from 14 residues. The V end lost 7 bases, the J end lost 11 bases, and 21 bases lay between the germline ends. CDR1 MDHEN and CDR2 SYDVKM come from the germline V gene.

This clone was picked up one time. V usage is TRBV28 and J usage is TRBJ2-7; the match to TRBD1 covers 8 bases. With 6 bases clipped from V and 2 bases from J, the junction kept 9 bases outside the gene matches. The CDR3 length is 15 residues. Germline V gene data show CDR1 as MDHEN and CDR2 as SYDVKM. The CDR3 nucleotides read TGTGCCAGCAGAATGGACAGGGTTGGGGCCTACGAGCAGTACTTC. This sequence encodes CASRMDRVGAYEQYF.

The rearrangement joins TRBV9 to TRBJ2-1, with TRBD2 matching over 13 bases. V lost 4 bases and J lost 7; bases outside the gene matches: 8. The CDR3 covers 16 residues. From germline, CDR1 is SGDLS and CDR2 YYNGEE. CDR3 sequence reads: CASSPQLAGGPNEQFF. The CDR3 DNA follows: TGTGCCAGCAGCCCCCAACTAGCGGGAGGGCCGAATGAGCAGTTCTTC. Drawing the rest from reference TRBV9 and TRBJ2-1, the complete variable domain is DSGVTQTPKHLITATGQRVTLRCSPRSGDLSVYWYQQSLDQGLQFLIQYYNGEERAKGNILERFSAQQFPDLHSELNLSSLELGDSALYFCASSPQLAGGPNEQFFGPGTRLTVL.

Here the CDR3 DNA reads TGTGCCAGCAGCTTGGGGTGGAGGGTTGGTAATTCACCCCTCCACTTT. Its protein is CASSLGWRVGNSPLHF. The rearrangement links TRBV5-6 to TRBJ1-6; D uncertain. V was cut by 0 bases and J by 6 bases, with 13 bases left in between. The CDR3 is 16 amino acids. Germline-derived CDR1 and CDR2 are SGHDT and YYEEEE. Combining the CDR3 with reference TRBV5-6 and TRBJ1-6 gives the whole variable domain DAGVTQSPTHLIKTRGQQVTLRCSPKSGHDTVSWYQQALGQGPQFIFQYYEEEERQRGNFPDRFSGHQFPNYSSELNVNALLLGDSALYLCASSLGWRVGNSPLHFGNGTRLTVT.

The chain employs TRBV2 and TRBJ2-3, with TRBD1 matching 8 bases. Per the germline V gene, CDR1 is SNHLY and CDR2 is FYNNEI. The CDR3 has 15 residues. Germline trimming cut 6 bases from V and 2 bases from J; bases unmatched to any gene: 7. In DNA, the CDR3 is TGTGCCAGCAGGGAGGGACAGGCGGCCACAGATACGCAGTATTTT. Encoded protein: CASREGQAATDTQYF.

The chain employs TRBV15 and TRBJ2-6; TRBD2 is a possible D gene (6 bases). The germline V and J ends were trimmed by 1 base and 4 bases, with 11 bases remaining between them. This CDR3 spans 16 amino acids. Looked up from germline, CDR1 is LNHNV and CDR2 is YYDKDF (reference sequence). The CDR3 DNA reads as TGTGCCACCAGCAGAGGCGGGGCGGGAGGGGCCAACGTCCTGACTTTC. It encodes CATSRGGAGGANVLTF. The variable domain in full, completed from reference TRBV15 and TRBJ2-6, reads DAMVIQNPRYQVTQFGKPVTLSCSQTLNHNVMYWYQQKSSQAPKLLFHYYDKDFNNEADTPDNFQSRRPNTSFCFLDIRSPGLGDTAMYLCATSRGGAGGANVLTFGAGSRLTVL.

CDR3 DNA sequence: TGTGCCAGCAGCCCCGCTGAGGGGCGGGAGTCGTCCTACGAGCAGTACTTC. It codes for CASSPAEGRESSYEQYF. The chain has TRBV27 and TRBJ2-7; TRBD2 matches 7 bases. The CDR3 contains 17 residues. Trimming at V came to 6 bases and at J to 1 base, leaving 15 bases not matched to a gene. Germline V gene lookup returns CDR1 MNHEY and CDR2 SMNVEV (reference sequence).

The rearrangement joins TRBV7-8 to TRBJ1-1, with TRBD1 matching over 9 bases. The V gene end was trimmed by 0 bases and the J gene end by 7 bases; junction bases not matched to a gene: 6. The CDR3 contains 15 residues. Germline lookup yields CDR1 SGHVS and CDR2 FQNEAQ. Written as DNA, the CDR3 is TGTGCCAGCAGCTTAGCCCCGACAGGGGGAGGTGAAGCTTTCTTT. This translates into CASSLAPTGGGEAFF.

The genes are TRBV7-6 and TRBJ2-2; 15 positions match TRBD2. Per the germline V gene, CDR1 is SGHVS and CDR2 is FNYEAQ. The CDR3 runs 18 residues. V dropped 3 bases and J dropped 5; count of bases not matched to a gene: 7. CDR3 in amino acids: CASSFLGLAGGGTGELFF. Written as DNA, the CDR3 is TGTGCCAGCAGCTTCTTGGGACTAGCGGGAGGCGGAACCGGGGAGCTGTTTTTT.

The J gene is TRBJ2-3, the V gene TRBV28, with 13 bases fitting TRBD2. The CDR3 has 16 residues. CDR1 is MDHEN, CDR2 SYDVKM, per germline. Trimming at V came to 2 bases and at J to 1 base, leaving 0 bases not matched to a gene. The CDR3 DNA reads as TGTGCCAGCAGTTTAGGACTAGCGGGAGGCACAGATACGCAGTATTTT. Residues: CASSLGLAGGTDTQYF.

V and J are TRBV5-1 and TRBJ2-7; the D gene is possibly TRBD1 (6 bases). V lost 4 bases and J 0 bases, leaving 17 bases between the germline ends. This CDR3 has 16 amino acids. Looked up from germline, CDR1 is SGHRS and CDR2 is YFSETQ. CDR3: CASSVGPGANSYEQYF. CDR3 nucleotides: TGCGCCAGCAGCGTTGGCCCAGGGGCAAACTCCTACGAGCAGTACTTC.

The genes are TRBV6-5 and TRBJ1-2; possibly TRBD1 for D (5 bases). Germline CDR1 MNHEY, CDR2 SVGAGI. V lost 6 bases, J lost 0 bases, and 14 bases lay in between. The CDR3 loop spans 15 amino acids. The chain's CDR3 is CASSLSGQANYGYTF. As DNA, the CDR3 is TGTGCCAGCAGCCTCTCCGGACAAGCTAACTATGGCTACACCTTC.

The genes are TRBV4-2 and TRBJ2-7, with 11 bases aligning to TRBD2. This CDR3 spans 17 amino acids. The germline CDR1 and CDR2 sequences are LGHNA and YNFKEQ. With V trimmed by 1 base and J by 5 bases, 10 bases remained unmatched. The CDR3 nucleotides are TGTGCCAGCAGCCAAGTTTTTACTAGCGGGAGTATTCACGAGCAGTACTTC. Protein sequence: CASSQVFTSGSIHEQYF.

The gene calls are TRBV30 and TRBJ1-6; possibly TRBD1 for D (6 bases). Trimming cost V 5 bases and J 5 bases, with 16 bases left between them. The CDR3 spans 15 residues. Germline V CDR1 and CDR2: GTSNPN, SVGIG (reference sequence). CDR3 in DNA: TGTGCCTGGCTAGACAGGACCGGGCATAATTCACCCCTCCACTTT. Protein: CAWLDRTGHNSPLHF.

V is TRBV6-6 and J is TRBJ2-7; 9 positions agree with TRBD2. CDR1 is MNHNY and CDR2 is SVGAGI in the germline V gene (reference sequence). J was trimmed by 6 bases and V by 4 bases; bases with no gene match: 7. This CDR3 has 14 amino acids. Written as DNA, the CDR3 is TGTGCCAGCAGTTCCACGGGACTAGCATTCGAGCAGTACTTC. Protein product: CASSSTGLAFEQYF.